The present entry profiles one TCR beta chain with its context. What it recognizes is unknown. Collection occurred without any documented infections or immune events in donors. The data were produced by immunoSEQ multiplex PCR, yet TCRdb's version contains in-frame clones alone and is incomplete. The data show 75,000 to 95,000 clones, 89% seen once. These data belong to a study of identifying expanded T cells in peripheral blood. Notes on the study in general: Over approximately two and four weeks, about 15 and 19 clones changed, versus around 1.1 between replicates. Two-week clone count variance significantly increased as total template count grew.

Germline values: CDR1 WSHSY, CDR2 SAAADI. The CDR3 loop spans 13 amino acids. The V gene lost 4 bases and the J gene lost 4 bases, with 10 bases spanning the gap. This sequence joins TRBV10-2 and TRBJ1-1; a possible D gene is TRBD1 (5 bases). The sequenced material came from blood. The clonotype originates from a person aged 18-69 years in good health. CDR3 in DNA: TGCGCCAGCAGTGGACAGCAGATCACTGAAGCTTTCTTT. Translating it yields CASSGQQITEAFF.